The 30 T cell receptor beta chains presented below share a single source sample, sequenced in a study of blood T cell repertoires in COVID-19. Clones were read by immunoSEQ multiplex PCR, and TCRdb kept only the in-frame ones, dropping some. Here the sample spans approximately 300,000 clones, 85% to 90% being singletons. The sample taken for sequencing was peripheral blood. Every receptor here comes from a woman in her forties or fifties with COVID-19, enrolled during active disease.

The chain combines TRBV5-6 with TRBJ2-7, with 12 positions matching TRBD2. This CDR3 is built from 17 residues. The V gene's germline CDR1 is SGHDT and CDR2 YYEEEE. J gave up 5 bases and V 2 bases, and 11 bases lay outside the gene matches. The CDR3 nucleotides are TGTGCCAGCAGCTTCTTTCAGCTAGCGGGAGGGCCAGACGAGCAGTACTTC. This gives the protein CASSFFQLAGGPDEQYF.

This chain joins TRBV7-2 and TRBJ2-3, with D unclear. Per the germline V gene, CDR1 is SGHTA and CDR2 is FQGNSA. CDR3 length: 14 amino acids. V was shortened by 1 base and J by 6 bases, with 11 bases between the two germline ends. CDR3 amino acids: CASSLGQRWDTQYF. As DNA, the CDR3 is TGTGCCAGCAGCTTAGGTCAGAGGTGGGATACGCAGTATTTT.

The chain has TRBV19 and TRBJ1-1; unclear D gene. Germline V gives CDR1 LNHDA, CDR2 SQIVND (reference sequence). The CDR3 runs 15 residues. Trimming shortened V by 0 bases and J by 5 bases, and 13 bases separated the two germline ends. CDR3 bases: TGTGCCAGTAGTATAGATCGTGCCAGGCGTACTGAAGCTTTCTTT. Amino acids: CASSIDRARRTEAFF.

V gene TRBV4-1 combines with J gene TRBJ1-1; possibly TRBD1 for D (6 bases). With 3 bases removed from V and 4 bases from J, the gap between germline ends came to 12 bases. This CDR3 is built from 14 residues. Germline V CDR1 and CDR2: MGHRA, YSYEKL. CDR3 DNA sequence: TGCGCCAGCAGCCACCCCAGGGGTTTCACTGAAGCTTTCTTT. Its protein is CASSHPRGFTEAFF.

The gene calls are TRBV19 and TRBJ2-4; a weak D match, TRBD1 (5 bases). This CDR3 is built from 12 residues. V was pared by 9 bases and J by 8 bases, with 14 bases between. CDR1 is LNHDA, CDR2 SQIVND, per germline (reference sequence). This chain's CDR3 is CASRAVPHIQYF. CDR3 DNA: TGTGCCAGCAGGGCGGTTCCACACATTCAGTACTTC.

In its sample, this clone was seen a few times. The gene calls are TRBV9 and TRBJ1-1, with D unresolved. There are 14 residues in the CDR3. V lost 0 bases to trimming and J lost 1 base, with 7 bases between them. Germline CDR1 is SGDLS and CDR2 is YYNGEE. This chain's CDR3 is CASSVGQKNTEAFF. The CDR3 DNA reads as TGTGCCAGCAGCGTAGGGCAGAAGAACACTGAAGCTTTCTTT.

The genes are TRBV5-1 and TRBJ2-3; 11 bases fit TRBD2. The CDR3 covers 15 residues. Trimming removed 0 bases from V and 9 bases from J; junction bases left unmatched: 6. The germline V gene has CDR1 SGHRS and CDR2 YFSETQ. CDR3 sequence (DNA): TGCGCCAGCAGCTTGGTGCTAGCGGGAGGCGGCACGCAGTATTTT. Amino acid sequence: CASSLVLAGGGTQYF.

V usage is TRBV7-9 and J usage is TRBJ1-5; 9 bases are shared with TRBD1. The germline V gene has CDR1 SEHNR and CDR2 FQNEAQ (reference sequence). V shed 5 bases, J shed 6 bases, and the junction held 5 bases outside the gene matches. The CDR3 runs to 14 residues. The CDR3 nucleotides read TGTGCCAGCAGCCAAGACAGGGGGACTCAGCCCCAGCATTTT. Its protein is CASSQDRGTQPQHF.

This chain connects TRBV19 to TRBJ2-1, with 9 nucleotides matching TRBD2. Germline V gene data show CDR1 as LNHDA and CDR2 as SQIVND (reference sequence). The trim removed 10 bases at V and 5 bases at J, leaving 12 bases unmatched. The CDR3 loop spans 15 amino acids. The CDR3 reads CATSRLAVTNNEQFF. The DNA of the CDR3 is TGTGCCACCTCAAGACTAGCGGTAACAAACAATGAGCAGTTCTTC.

V is TRBV7-3 and J is TRBJ1-2; D is uncertain. V was cut by 3 bases and J by 3 bases, with 11 bases left in between. There are 14 residues in the CDR3. Per the germline V gene, CDR1 is SGHTA and CDR2 is FQGTGA. CDR3 amino acids: CASSFAGSDYGYTF. In DNA, the CDR3 is TGTGCCAGCAGCTTTGCGGGCTCCGACTATGGCTACACCTTC.

The chain combines TRBV2 with TRBJ1-1, with a weak D call TRBD1 (5 bases). Germline lookup yields CDR1 SNHLY and CDR2 FYNNEI. The ends were cut back, 3 bases at V and 3 bases at J, with 11 bases in the middle. This CDR3 region has 14 residues. CDR3: CASSDWDLYTEAFF. For the CDR3, the DNA is TGTGCCAGCAGTGACTGGGACTTGTACACTGAAGCTTTCTTT.

The J gene is TRBJ2-4, the V gene TRBV11-2, with 15 bases matching TRBD2. Losses at the gene ends were 4 bases for V and 3 bases for J; bases not matched to a gene: 4. This CDR3 has 17 amino acids. CDR1 is SGHAT and CDR2 is FQNNGV in the germline V gene. The CDR3 reads CASSYGTSGRFKNIQYF. The CDR3 DNA reads TGTGCCAGCAGCTACGGGACTAGCGGGAGGTTCAAAAACATTCAGTACTTC.

The chain carries TRBV12-3 or TRBV12-4 and TRBJ1-2; D is unresolved. The V end was cut by 7 bases, the J end by 7 bases, with 13 bases between. This CDR3 has 12 amino acids. The CDR3 coding sequence is TGTGCCAGCACCGGTATATGGAGTGGCTACACCTTC. This sequence encodes CASTGIWSGYTF.

This chain links TRBV7-2 with TRBJ2-1; 9 bases fit TRBD2. V shed 2 bases, J shed 8 bases, and the junction held 7 bases outside the gene matches. CDR3 length: 15 residues. Per the germline V gene, CDR1 is SGHTA and CDR2 is FQGNSA. CDR3: CASSLNGREGDEQFF. As DNA, the CDR3 is TGTGCCAGCAGCTTAAACGGGCGGGAGGGTGATGAGCAGTTCTTC.

In its sample, this clone was seen once. V and J are TRBV5-1 and TRBJ2-5; 8 bases are shared with TRBD2. V dropped 0 bases and J dropped 5; count of bases not matched to a gene: 9. The CDR3 has 16 residues. CDR1 is SGHRS and CDR2 is YFSETQ in the germline V gene. CDR3 amino acids: CASSLGVAGWEETQYF. Here the CDR3 DNA reads TGCGCCAGCAGCTTGGGAGTAGCGGGATGGGAGGAGACCCAGTACTTC. The full variable domain, rest sourced from reference TRBV5-1 and TRBJ2-5, is KAGVTQTPRYLIKTRGQQVTLSCSPISGHRSVSWYQQTPGQGLQFLFEYFSETQRNKGNFPGRFSGRQFSNSRSEMNVSTLELGDSALYLCASSLGVAGWEETQYFGPGTRLLVL.

The chain couples TRBV7-2 to TRBJ2-5; 10 positions agree with TRBD2. Per the germline V gene, CDR1 is SGHTA and CDR2 is FQGNSA. Germline trimming cut 5 bases from V and 4 bases from J; bases unmatched to any gene: 7. This CDR3 region has 15 residues. CDR3 coding DNA: TGTGCCAGCAGCCCTCATAGCGGGAGGACAGAGACCCAGTACTTC. It encodes CASSPHSGRTETQYF.

The genes are TRBV7-9 and TRBJ2-2; D is possibly TRBD1 (6 bases). Germline values: CDR1 SEHNR, CDR2 FQNEAQ (reference sequence). CDR3 length equals 14 residues. Trimming took 6 bases from V and 6 from J, leaving 14 bases between them. The chain's CDR3 is CASRSRGESGELFF. As DNA, the CDR3 is TGTGCCAGCAGGAGCAGGGGCGAATCCGGGGAGCTGTTTTTT. The full variable domain, in which reference TRBV7-9 and TRBJ2-2 provide the parts outside the CDR3, is DTGVSQNPRHKITKRGQNVTFRCDPISEHNRLYWYRQTLGQGPEFLTYFQNEAQLEKSRLLSDRFSAERPKGSFSTLEIQRTEQGDSAMYLCASRSRGESGELFFGEGSRLTVL.

This chain connects TRBV30 to TRBJ2-5, with a weak D call TRBD1 (6 bases). The V gene's germline CDR1 is GTSNPN and CDR2 SVGIG (reference sequence). This CDR3 contains 14 residues. Trimming removed 3 bases from V and 0 bases from J, with 11 bases in between. The CDR3 loop is CAWSRTVYQETQYF. In DNA, the CDR3 is TGTGCCTGGAGCCGGACAGTGTACCAAGAGACCCAGTACTTC.

This clone was counted a few times. The CDR3 DNA reads TGTGCCAGTAGTACAGGAATTAGCAATCAGCCCCAGCATTTT. It translates to CASSTGISNQPQHF. The V and J genes are TRBV19 and TRBJ1-5; no clear D gene. V was clipped by 4 bases and J by 0 bases, with 7 bases between them. The CDR3 consists of 14 residues. Germline-derived CDR1 and CDR2 are LNHDA and SQIVND (reference sequence).

The rearrangement uses TRBV4-2 and TRBJ1-3; no reliable D call. V was pared by 1 base and J by 4 bases, with 8 bases between. The CDR3 spans 14 residues. CDR1 LGHNA and CDR2 YNFKEQ come from the germline V gene. This CDR3 reads CASSQANLGNTIYF. In DNA form, the CDR3 reads TGTGCCAGCAGCCAAGCGAACTTGGGAAACACCATATATTTT.

The chain combines TRBV7-2 with TRBJ1-2; 9 bases align to TRBD1. The junction had 5 bases not matched to a gene; V was cut back by 5 bases and J by 4 bases. The CDR3 runs 14 residues. Germline V gives CDR1 SGHTA, CDR2 FQGNSA. The CDR3 region has the DNA TGTGCCAGCAGCGTTACAGGGGGCGGCTATGGCTACACCTTC. As protein: CASSVTGGGYGYTF. Complete variable domain (other parts from reference TRBV7-2 and TRBJ1-2): GAGVSQSPSNKVTEKGKDVELRCDPISGHTALYWYRQSLGQGLEFLIYFQGNSAPDKSGLPSDRFSAERTGGSVSTLTIQRTQQEDSAVYLCASSVTGGGYGYTFGSGTRLTVV.

The chain links TRBV7-2 to TRBJ2-7, with D hard to call. V lost 3 bases and J 2 bases, leaving 5 bases between the germline ends. Per the germline V gene, CDR1 is SGHTA and CDR2 is FQGNSA. The CDR3 contains 12 residues. The DNA of the CDR3 is TGTGCCAGCAGCTTGTCTCCCTACGAGCAGTACTTC. Translating it yields CASSLSPYEQYF.

The chain uses TRBV30 and TRBJ2-2, with D possibly being TRBD1 (6 bases). Per the germline V gene, CDR1 is GTSNPN and CDR2 is SVGIG (reference sequence). This CDR3 region has 14 residues. V lost 4 bases and J lost 7, with 16 bases in between. CDR3 bases: TGTGCCTGGACGTCAGGGGATGGTATCGGGGAGCTGTTTTTT. It yields the protein CAWTSGDGIGELFF.

CDR3 in amino acids: CASFGTAYEQYF. CDR3 DNA: TGTGCCAGCTTTGGGACAGCCTACGAGCAGTACTTC. This chain connects TRBV18 to TRBJ2-7, with 7 bases matching TRBD1. The germline gives CDR1 KGHSH, CDR2 LQKENI. Losses at the gene ends were 7 bases for V and 2 bases for J; bases not matched to a gene: 2. This CDR3 has 12 residues.

This clone has a single count. The CDR3 is CASSTDMPHYGYTF. For the CDR3, the DNA is TGTGCCAGCAGTACGGACATGCCCCACTATGGCTACACCTTC. The chain carries TRBV6-2 or TRBV6-3 and TRBJ1-2; D is perhaps TRBD1 (5 bases). The ends were cut back, 5 bases at V and 3 bases at J, with 13 bases in the middle. The CDR3 is 14 amino acids. Germline V CDR1 and CDR2: MNHEY, SVGEGT.

The rearrangement joins TRBV2 to TRBJ2-7; weak D call: TRBD1 (6 bases). Looked up from germline, CDR1 is SNHLY and CDR2 is FYNNEI. The CDR3 loop spans 15 amino acids. V was pared by 5 bases and J by 3 bases, with 17 bases between. CDR3 loop: CASSTGILGGYEQYF. The CDR3 nucleotides are TGTGCCAGCAGTACAGGGATTTTAGGGGGCTACGAGCAGTACTTC.

The rearrangement uses TRBV7-8 and TRBJ2-1; 14 nucleotides align to TRBD2. Per germline, CDR1 SGHVS and CDR2 FQNEAQ. Unmatched junction bases numbered 7, after V lost 4 bases and J lost 8 bases. The CDR3 runs 16 residues. CDR3 sequence: CASSSGTSGSQDEQFF. The CDR3 region has the DNA TGTGCCAGCAGCTCTGGGACTAGCGGGAGTCAGGATGAGCAGTTCTTC.

As DNA, the CDR3 is TGTGCCAGCAGAGCCGGGACAGGGGACTCACCCCTCCACTTT. This encodes CASRAGTGDSPLHF. The J gene is TRBJ1-6, the V gene TRBV6-5; TRBD1 matches at 10 bases. The CDR3 consists of 14 residues. The V gene's germline CDR1 is MNHEY and CDR2 SVGAGI. V was pared by 6 bases and J by 10 bases, with 6 bases of the junction left unmatched.

This chain links TRBV4-3 with TRBJ2-1; possible D gene TRBD2, 6 bases. The CDR3 runs to 14 residues. Trimming took 3 bases from V and 6 from J, leaving 12 bases between them. Germline CDR1 is LGHNA and CDR2 is YSLEER. CDR3 nucleotides: TGCGCCAGCAGCCACGGGCTAGCGCCCAATGAGCAGTTCTTC. This translates into CASSHGLAPNEQFF.

This clone was recorded only once. This may arise from a read error, as a much more abundant clone is one base away. The rearrangement uses TRBV27 and TRBJ1-2; D is unclear. The CDR3 extends over 13 amino acids. Germline V gene data show CDR1 as MNHEY and CDR2 as SMNVEV (reference sequence). The CDR3 DNA reads TGTGCCAGCAGTTTTTCGGGTAACTATGGCCACACCTTC. This translates into CASSFSGNYGHTF.